Many counts were recorded for the clone carrying this T cell receptor (beta chain). This CDR3 comprises 15 residues. The junction had 7 bases not matched to a gene; V was cut back by 2 bases and J by 4 bases. Germline lookup yields CDR1 SNHLY and CDR2 FYNNEI. Each CDR3 protein gets one entry after TCRdb re-called the 5' RACE reads with MiXCR. The sample contains around 58,000 distinct CDR3 sequences, roughly 19% of which appear only once. This sample stems from a study of HIV-infected patients and healthy controls. The rearrangement links TRBV2 to TRBJ1-2; 7 positions agree with TRBD1. Sequences were obtained from CD4+ T cells from blood. This clonotype originated in a human donor in good health. CDR3 sequence: CASSENRQGSYGYTF. The CDR3 DNA sequence: TGTGCCAGCAGTGAAAATCGACAGGGTAGCTATGGCTACACCTTC.